Each of the 15 T cell receptor beta chains below was sequenced from the same sample in a study of T cells in Graves' hyperthyroidism and ophthalmopathy. Amplification targeted TCR beta CDR3 regions from RNA transcripts. The HTBI primer set drove a first-round RT-PCR of the TCR CDR3. TCRdb redid the calling of the multiplex PCR reads with MiXCR, one entry per CDR3 protein. The sample carries about 400,000 distinct CDR3 sequences, approximately 15% recorded once. The sequenced sample was blood. These TCRs come from a woman in her twenties or thirties with Graves' hyperthyroidism.

This clonotype came up many times. This chain uses TRBV3-1 with TRBJ2-5; D is ambiguous. The germline V gene encodes CDR1 LGHDT and CDR2 YNNKEL (reference sequence). This CDR3 is 14 amino acids long. V lost 4 bases and J lost 1, with 10 bases in between. CDR3 protein: CASSPANLQETQYF. The CDR3, as DNA: TGTGCCAGCAGCCCCGCCAATCTCCAAGAGACCCAGTACTTC.

This chain connects TRBV24-1 to TRBJ2-3; 7 bases agree with TRBD2. The CDR3 contains 16 residues. Germline V gene lookup returns CDR1 KGHDR and CDR2 SFDVKD. The trim removed 4 bases at V and 2 bases at J, leaving 8 bases unmatched. This chain's CDR3 is CATSEASGRNTDTQYF. The CDR3 coding sequence is TGTGCCACCAGTGAAGCTAGCGGACGAAACACAGATACGCAGTATTTT.

This clonotype was seen a handful of times. A read error may explain this, as a much larger clone is one base away. The V call is TRBV18, the J call TRBJ1-1; a possible D gene is TRBD1 (5 bases). Looked up from germline, CDR1 is KGHSH and CDR2 is LQKENI. Trimming left V 3 bases short and J 3 bases short, with 8 bases between. The CDR3 covers 13 residues. The CDR3 here is CASSPGTHTEAFF. In DNA form, the CDR3 reads TGTGCCAGCTCACCCGGGACCCACACTGAAGCTTTCTTT.

The chain combines TRBV14 with TRBJ1-1; D may be TRBD1 (5 bases). CDR3 size: 14 residues. V was trimmed by 1 base and J by 4 bases, leaving 10 bases between them. Looked up from germline, CDR1 is SGHDN and CDR2 is FVKESK. In nucleotides, the CDR3 is TGTGCCAGCAGCCAAGTCAGGGATCGCACTGAAGCTTTCTTT. It yields the protein CASSQVRDRTEAFF.

The chain uses TRBV6-9 and TRBJ1-1; TRBD1 aligns across 9 bases. The V segment lost 4 bases and the J segment 7 bases; nucleotides outside the gene matches: 10. Germline CDR1 MNHGY, CDR2 SVAAGI. The CDR3 has 15 residues. Written as DNA, the CDR3 is TGTGCCAGCAGTTCTCCGGGACAGGGATTTCTTGAAGCTTTCTTT. This encodes CASSSPGQGFLEAFF.

The chain joins TRBV7-2 to TRBJ2-7, with 10 bases lining up with TRBD2. The germline V gene has CDR1 SGHTA and CDR2 FQGNSA. V lost 1 base, J lost 5 bases, and 5 bases stayed unmatched. This CDR3 has 15 residues. CDR3 loop: CASSLVLAGVHEQYF. The DNA of the CDR3 is TGTGCCAGCAGCTTAGTGCTAGCGGGAGTCCACGAGCAGTACTTC.

This clonotype was seen more than once but under ten times. J is TRBJ2-1 and V is TRBV28; 12 positions match TRBD1. This CDR3 contains 15 residues. From germline, CDR1 is MDHEN and CDR2 SYDVKM. V lost 3 bases, J lost 9 bases, and 6 bases stayed unmatched. The chain's CDR3 is CASSFSGQGAGEQFF. As DNA, the CDR3 is TGTGCCAGCAGTTTTTCGGGACAGGGGGCTGGTGAGCAGTTCTTC. Full variable domain (rest looked up from reference TRBV28 and TRBJ2-1): DVKVTQSSRYLVKRTGEKVFLECVQDMDHENMFWYRQDPGLGLRLIYFSYDVKMKEKGDIPEGYSVSREKKERFSLILESASTNQTSMYLCASSFSGQGAGEQFFGPGTRLTVL.

The chain has TRBV7-9 and TRBJ2-7; D ambiguous. Germline V lookup: CDR1 SEHNR, CDR2 FQNEAQ (reference sequence). The CDR3 spans 16 residues. Trimming stripped 5 bases from V and 3 bases from J, with 20 bases between. The CDR3: CASSQTYRDGFYEQYF. The CDR3 DNA reads as TGTGCCAGCAGCCAAACCTACCGAGACGGCTTCTACGAGCAGTACTTC.

This clonotype occurred many times. The rearrangement uses TRBV7-3 and TRBJ2-1; D tentatively fits TRBD1 or TRBD2 (5 bases each). Germline lookup yields CDR1 SGHTA and CDR2 FQGTGA. The ends were cut back, 5 bases at V and 9 bases at J, with 17 bases in the middle. CDR3 length: 14 amino acids. The DNA of the CDR3 is TGTGCCAGCAGCCTGGGGACCCAGCCGCGTGAGCAGTTCTTC. Its protein is CASSLGTQPREQFF.

This clonotype has ten or more counts. The chain combines TRBV18 with TRBJ2-1, with TRBD1 identical over 9 bases. After removal of 3 bases from V and 4 bases from J, the junction contained 4 bases not matched to a gene. Germline CDR1 reads KGHSH; CDR2 reads LQKENI. The CDR3 covers 15 residues. The CDR3 reads CASSPTGGAYNEQFF. In nucleotides, the CDR3 is TGTGCCAGCTCACCTACAGGGGGCGCTTACAATGAGCAGTTCTTC.

This clonotype was seen ten or more times. The chain recombines TRBV15 with TRBJ1-1; 7 nucleotides line up with TRBD1. The V segment lost 1 base and the J segment 0 bases; nucleotides outside the gene matches: 5. Germline CDR1 LNHNV, CDR2 YYDKDF (reference sequence). This CDR3 contains 16 residues. This chain's CDR3 is CATSRGKQGLNTEAFF. In DNA, the CDR3 is TGTGCCACCAGCAGAGGAAAACAGGGGTTGAACACTGAAGCTTTCTTT. Drawing the rest from reference TRBV15 and TRBJ1-1, the complete variable domain is DAMVIQNPRYQVTQFGKPVTLSCSQTLNHNVMYWYQQKSSQAPKLLFHYYDKDFNNEADTPDNFQSRRPNTSFCFLDIRSPGLGDTAMYLCATSRGKQGLNTEAFFGQGTRLTVV.

This clonotype has a count of ten or more. The genes are TRBV5-1 and TRBJ2-5; no definite D call. The V gene's germline CDR1 is SGHRS and CDR2 YFSETQ. There are 13 residues in the CDR3. The ends were cut back, 1 base at V and 5 bases at J, with 9 bases in the middle. The CDR3 DNA reads as TGCGCCAGCAGCTTGAGGGTTGGGGAGACCCAGTACTTC. This sequence encodes CASSLRVGETQYF.

A few counts support this clonotype. V and J are TRBV6-1 and TRBJ2-1; TRBD2 matches 7 bases. The germline CDR1 and CDR2 sequences are MNHNS and SASEGT. J was trimmed by 4 bases and V by 8 bases; bases with no gene match: 8. The CDR3 is 14 amino acids. CDR3 region: CASSVTSTYNEQFF. CDR3 sequence (DNA): TGTGCCAGCTCTGTGACTAGCACTTACAATGAGCAGTTCTTC.

This clonotype was picked up a small number of times. V and J are TRBV6-1 and TRBJ2-1; D is perhaps TRBD2 (6 bases). V was pared by 6 bases and J by 9 bases, with 15 bases between. This CDR3 comprises 13 residues. The germline V gene encodes CDR1 MNHNS and CDR2 SASEGT. The CDR3 spells CASRIYSGSEQFF. In DNA form, the CDR3 reads TGTGCCAGCAGGATTTATAGCGGTAGTGAGCAGTTCTTC.

The gene calls are TRBV29-1 and TRBJ1-3, with unresolved D. This CDR3 comprises 15 residues. With 5 bases removed from V and 0 bases from J, the gap between germline ends came to 14 bases. Germline CDR1 reads SQVTM; CDR2 reads ANQGSEA. CDR3 sequence (DNA): TGCAGCGTTTTGGGTCAGGTTACCTCTGGAAACACCATATATTTT. Translation gives CSVLGQVTSGNTIYF.